This T cell receptor beta chain was recorded in a study of T-cell memory formation after mild COVID-19 (dated by TCRdb to about 2021). About the study as a whole: Most TCR sequence clusters were specific to one of the two donors. T-cell clones expanding and contracting after mild COVID-19 in a couple of donors were tracked by longitudinal TCRalpha and TCRbeta repertoire sequencing. Two young, previously healthy adult volunteers made up the cohort, one male and one female.

The table lists this clonotype with a few counts. What this receptor recognizes is not known. Qualities for individual bases were not recorded, and no much larger clone is one base off. Ficoll-Paque density gradient centrifugation was used to isolate PBMCs. Measured from the cysteine to the phenylalanine, the CDR3 is 15 residues long. Only the CDR3 region is kept as DNA, spanning 45 bases read in frame from base 1. CDR1 and CDR2 are read off the germline V gene as SGHVS and FQNEAQ. Trimming leaves V shorter by 5 bases and J shorter by 0 bases, with the junction holding 6 bases beyond the gene matches. Here is what the overall study found, with its caveats: The study included only two mild cases, and larger cohorts that include severe cases with pre-infection samples were judged to be necessary. Contracting CD4+ clones were found mainly in CM and EM memory subsets, while CD8+ clones were enriched in EMRA. Some responding clones were found in pre-infection memory, which suggests that pre-existing cross-reactive memory T cells took part in the SARS-CoV-2 response. SARS-CoV-2 specificity was not confirmed for the second-wave clones peaking on day 37. Balanced CD4/CD8 phenotypes were observed for clones contracting from day 15 to 85, whereas a bias towards CD4+ was observed for a second wave of clones expanding from day 15 to 37.

Sequenced on an Illumina NovaSeq 6000. Using 5'RACE with constant-segment primers, TCRalpha and TCRbeta cDNA libraries were constructed, with sample barcodes and unique molecular identifiers added in the process. Trizol reagent was used to extract RNA from every sample. The libraries were amplified in two PCR steps, and the second step added a second sample barcode and Illumina TruSeq adapters. The libraries were sequenced on an Illumina NovaSeq using 2 x 150 bp paired-end reads. The authors' analysis ran thus. Reads were demultiplexed and collapsed into UMI-guided consensus sequences with migec v1.2.7. Using mixcr v2.1.11, UMI consensuses were aligned to TRA and TRB V and J templates and then assembled into clonotypes. Expanded or contracted clonotypes were those called significant by both edgeR and NoisET, with noise models trained on biological replicates. edgeR calls used a false discovery rate-adjusted p below 0.01 and a log2 fold-change threshold of 1. As an exploratory analysis of dynamics, max-normalized trajectories of the 1000 most abundant clonotypes were examined with PCA combined with hierarchical clustering. Separately sequenced CD4+ and CD8+ repertoires were used to assign the CD4 or CD8 phenotype of responding clones. The raw public data were reprocessed by TCRdb itself: fastp quality trimming at Q25, MiXCR clonotype calling, in-frame beta chains only. Duplicate CDR3 protein sequences are folded into a single record with the most common DNA and genes. The V and J calls follow TCRdb's processing rather than the paper's. A total of approximately 400,000 distinct CDR3 sequences appear in this sample, less than 25% of them only once. The top ten clonotypes cover around 9% of the sample.

The V gene is TRBV7-8 and the J gene is TRBJ1-1, with 7 bases in between that match TRBD1. The sample taken for sequencing was PBMCs or a T cell subset sorted from them (not recorded which). This sequence originates from an adult woman who had mild COVID-19 (a few samples of this study predate the infection). The sample titles of this study are shuffled in the database, so cell type and time point are left out; the donor was told from shared clones. The CDR3 region reads CASSPRGRMNTEAFF. The sequenced DNA is TGTGCCAGCAGCCCCAGGGGGAGAATGAACACTGAAGCTTTCTTT.